These 8 T cell receptor beta chains came from one sample sequenced in a study of cytomegalovirus exposure and HLA in healthy donors. A multiplex PCR was run with 60 Vbeta primers and 13 Jbeta primers. Data came from immunoSEQ multiplex PCR; TCRdb stores just in-frame clones and leaves some out. Found here are about 150,000 clones, over 60% of them singletons; the top ten hold approximately 3%. Sequencing was performed on PBMCs. Source of these receptors: a woman aged 35 to 49 in good health and CMV-seronegative.

The chain couples TRBV6-5 to TRBJ1-2; 7 positions match TRBD1. Germline V gives CDR1 MNHEY, CDR2 SVGAGI. V gave up 2 bases and J gave up 4 bases; unmatched junction bases: 10. The CDR3 is 16 amino acids. The CDR3 loop is CASSYPIDRDSYGYTF. The CDR3 nucleotides are TGTGCCAGCAGTTACCCCATCGACAGGGACAGCTATGGCTACACCTTC.

The rearrangement joins TRBV5-1 to TRBJ2-1, with 11 bases lining up with TRBD2. Looked up from germline, CDR1 is SGHRS and CDR2 is YFSETQ. The CDR3 contains 16 residues. Germline trimming cut 4 bases from V and 7 bases from J; bases unmatched to any gene: 10. The CDR3 protein is CASSLLAGGGGNEQFF. The CDR3 DNA reads TGCGCCAGCAGCCTCCTAGCGGGGGGCGGAGGGAATGAGCAGTTCTTC. Complete variable domain (other parts from reference TRBV5-1 and TRBJ2-1): KAGVTQTPRYLIKTRGQQVTLSCSPISGHRSVSWYQQTPGQGLQFLFEYFSETQRNKGNFPGRFSGRQFSNSRSEMNVSTLELGDSALYLCASSLLAGGGGNEQFFGPGTRLTVL.

This clone turned up a few times. CDR3 bases: TGTGCCAGCAGAGACAGGAGCTCCTACGAGCAGTACTTC. Protein: CASRDRSSYEQYF. The chain carries TRBV6-5 and TRBJ2-7, with a tentative D call TRBD1 (6 bases). The CDR3 totals 13 residues. V was shortened by 6 bases and J by 0 bases, with 9 bases between the two germline ends. Germline CDR1 is MNHEY and CDR2 is SVGAGI.

This clone came up once. This rearrangement joins TRBV9 to TRBJ2-1; possibly TRBD2 for D (6 bases). Deletions cut 4 bases from V and 9 bases from J, with 20 bases between. The germline V gene has CDR1 SGDLS and CDR2 YYNGEE. This CDR3 region has 15 residues. This chain's CDR3 is CASSPRLDSPPEQFF. CDR3 DNA: TGTGCCAGCAGCCCAAGACTAGACAGTCCCCCTGAGCAGTTCTTC.

The gene calls are TRBV19 and TRBJ1-2, with 9 bases matching TRBD1. The CDR3 has 16 residues. The germline CDR1 and CDR2 sequences are LNHDA and SQIVND (reference sequence). The J segment lost 4 bases and the V segment lost 6 bases, leaving 12 bases of the junction unmatched. The CDR3 loop reads CASSSHSGTGPYGYTF. The CDR3 DNA follows: TGTGCCAGTAGCTCCCATTCCGGGACAGGGCCCTATGGCTACACCTTC.

On this clone itself: The same CDR3 can be traced to other DNA sequences in this sample. The rearrangement joins TRBV5-1 to TRBJ2-7; D uncertain. CDR1 SGHRS and CDR2 YFSETQ come from the germline V gene. The CDR3 covers 13 residues. V was trimmed by 0 bases and J by 6 bases, leaving 10 bases between them. The CDR3 reads CASSLEWRGEQYF. In nucleotides, the CDR3 is TGCGCCAGCAGCTTGGAGTGGCGAGGCGAGCAGTACTTC.

This chain uses TRBV19 with TRBJ1-5; D is unclear. In germline, CDR1 is LNHDA, CDR2 SQIVND (reference sequence). V was shortened by 5 bases and J by 9 bases, with 17 bases between the two germline ends. CDR3 length: 14 residues. CDR3 in amino acids: CASSALNSKRPQHF. The CDR3 DNA follows: TGTGCCAGTAGTGCCCTAAATAGCAAGCGGCCCCAGCATTTT.

The CDR3 DNA reads as TGTGCCAGCAGTGAAATGGTTGGGGTAGCGGGGGTCAATGAGCAGTTCTTC. Encoded protein: CASSEMVGVAGVNEQFF. This sequence joins TRBV6-1 and TRBJ2-1, with 9 bases that match TRBD2. This CDR3 region has 17 residues. Germline CDR1 reads MNHNS; CDR2 reads SASEGT. The J segment lost 6 bases and the V segment lost 2 bases, leaving 11 bases of the junction unmatched.